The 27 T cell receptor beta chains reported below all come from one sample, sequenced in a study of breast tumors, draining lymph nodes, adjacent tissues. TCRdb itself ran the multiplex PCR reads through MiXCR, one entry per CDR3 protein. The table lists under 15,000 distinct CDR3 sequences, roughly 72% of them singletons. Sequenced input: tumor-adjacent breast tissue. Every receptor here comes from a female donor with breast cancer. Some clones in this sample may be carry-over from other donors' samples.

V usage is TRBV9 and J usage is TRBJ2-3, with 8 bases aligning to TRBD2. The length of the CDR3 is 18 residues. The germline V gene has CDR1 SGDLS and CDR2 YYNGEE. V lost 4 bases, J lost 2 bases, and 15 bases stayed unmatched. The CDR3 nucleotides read TGTGCCAGCAGCCCGGCCGTCAGGTCGGGAGGGCCCACAGATACGCAGTATTTT. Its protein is CASSPAVRSGGPTDTQYF.

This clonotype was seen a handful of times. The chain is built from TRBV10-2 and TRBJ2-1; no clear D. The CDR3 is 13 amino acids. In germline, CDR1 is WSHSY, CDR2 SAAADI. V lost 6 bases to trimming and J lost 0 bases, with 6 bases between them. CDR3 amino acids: CASRAGSYNEQFF. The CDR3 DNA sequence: TGCGCCAGCAGGGCAGGCTCCTACAATGAGCAGTTCTTC.

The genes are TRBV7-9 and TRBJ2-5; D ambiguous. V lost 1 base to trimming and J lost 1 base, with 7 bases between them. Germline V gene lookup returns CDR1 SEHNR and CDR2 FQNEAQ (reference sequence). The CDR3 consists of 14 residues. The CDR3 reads CASSLGQIQETQYF. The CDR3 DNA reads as TGTGCCAGCAGCTTAGGCCAGATCCAAGAGACCCAGTACTTC.

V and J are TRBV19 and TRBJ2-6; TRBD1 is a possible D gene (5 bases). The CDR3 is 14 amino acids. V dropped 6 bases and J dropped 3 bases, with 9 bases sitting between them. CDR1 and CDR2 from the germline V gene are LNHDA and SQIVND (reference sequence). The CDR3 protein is CASRGRFGANVLTF. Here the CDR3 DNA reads TGTGCCAGTAGGGGGCGCTTTGGGGCCAACGTCCTGACTTTC.

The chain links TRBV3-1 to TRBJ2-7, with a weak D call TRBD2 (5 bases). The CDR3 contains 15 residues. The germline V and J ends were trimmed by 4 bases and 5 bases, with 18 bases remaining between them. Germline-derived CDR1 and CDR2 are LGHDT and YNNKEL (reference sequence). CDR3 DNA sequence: TGTGCCAGCAGCCGCAGAGGGCAGTCGGATCACGAGCAGTACTTC. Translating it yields CASSRRGQSDHEQYF.

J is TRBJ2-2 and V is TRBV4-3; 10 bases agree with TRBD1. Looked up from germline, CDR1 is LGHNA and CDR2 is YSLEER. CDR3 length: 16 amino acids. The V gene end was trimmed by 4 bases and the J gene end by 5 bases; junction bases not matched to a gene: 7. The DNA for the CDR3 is TGCGCCAGCAGCCTTAGACAGGGGGCTGGGACCGGGGAGCTGTTTTTT. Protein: CASSLRQGAGTGELFF.

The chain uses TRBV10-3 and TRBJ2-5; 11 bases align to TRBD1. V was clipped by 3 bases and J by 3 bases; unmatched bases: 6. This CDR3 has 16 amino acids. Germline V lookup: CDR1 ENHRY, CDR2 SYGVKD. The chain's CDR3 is CAISDPDRGLEETQYF. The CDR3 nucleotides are TGTGCCATCAGTGACCCGGACAGGGGGCTGGAAGAGACCCAGTACTTC.

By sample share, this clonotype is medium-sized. The CDR3 DNA sequence: TGTGCCAGCAGTTCGCGGGAGGCAAACACAGATACGCAGTATTTT. This gives the protein CASSSREANTDTQYF. This chain links TRBV7-9 with TRBJ2-3, with TRBD2 matching 8 bases. CDR1 and CDR2 from the germline V gene are SEHNR and FQNEAQ (reference sequence). The CDR3 is 15 amino acids. The ends lost 6 bases at V and 2 bases at J; junction bases unmatched: 7.

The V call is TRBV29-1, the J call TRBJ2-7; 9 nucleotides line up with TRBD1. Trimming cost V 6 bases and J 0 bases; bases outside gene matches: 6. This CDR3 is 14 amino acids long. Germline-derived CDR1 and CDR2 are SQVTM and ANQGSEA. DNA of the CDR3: TGCAGCGTCAAACAGGGGGCCGGCTCCTACGAGCAGTACTTC. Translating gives CSVKQGAGSYEQYF.

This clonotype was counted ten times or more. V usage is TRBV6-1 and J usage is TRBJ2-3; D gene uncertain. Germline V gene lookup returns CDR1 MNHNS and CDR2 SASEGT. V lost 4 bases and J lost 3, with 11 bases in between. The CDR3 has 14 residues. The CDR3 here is CASSGLTGTDTQYF. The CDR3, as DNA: TGTGCCAGCAGTGGGCTAACTGGGACAGATACGCAGTATTTT.

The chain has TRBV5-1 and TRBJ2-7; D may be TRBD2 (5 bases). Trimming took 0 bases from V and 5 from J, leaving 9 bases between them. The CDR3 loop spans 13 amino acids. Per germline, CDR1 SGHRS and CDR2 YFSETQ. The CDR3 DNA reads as TGCGCCAGCAGCTTGGGCGGAGGCGACGAGCAGTACTTC. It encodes CASSLGGGDEQYF.

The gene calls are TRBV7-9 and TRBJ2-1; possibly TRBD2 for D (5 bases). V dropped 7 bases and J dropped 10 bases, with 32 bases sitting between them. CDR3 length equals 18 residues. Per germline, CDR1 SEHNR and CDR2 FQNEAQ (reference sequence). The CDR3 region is CASTQRRFSLAKFLEQFF. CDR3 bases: TGTGCCAGCACCCAAAGGCGGTTTAGTCTAGCTAAATTCCTGGAGCAGTTCTTC.

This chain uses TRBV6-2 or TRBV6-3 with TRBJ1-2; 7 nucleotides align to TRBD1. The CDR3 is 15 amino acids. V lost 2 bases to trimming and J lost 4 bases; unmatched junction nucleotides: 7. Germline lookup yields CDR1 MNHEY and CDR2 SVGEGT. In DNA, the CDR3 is TGTGCCAGCAGTTACCTGCAGGGGGAGGCCTATGGCTACACCTTC. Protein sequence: CASSYLQGEAYGYTF.

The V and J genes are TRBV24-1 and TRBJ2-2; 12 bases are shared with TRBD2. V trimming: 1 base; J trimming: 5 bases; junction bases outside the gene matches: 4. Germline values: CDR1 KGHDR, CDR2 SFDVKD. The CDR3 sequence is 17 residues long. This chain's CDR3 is CATSDFGTSGRTGELFF. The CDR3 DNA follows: TGTGCCACCAGTGATTTTGGTACTAGCGGGAGGACCGGGGAGCTGTTTTTT.

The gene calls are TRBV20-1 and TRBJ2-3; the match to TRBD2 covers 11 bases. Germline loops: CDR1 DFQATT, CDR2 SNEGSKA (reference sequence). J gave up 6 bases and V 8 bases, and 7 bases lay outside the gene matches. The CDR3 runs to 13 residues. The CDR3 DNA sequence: TGCAGTTTTAGCGGGAGGGCCGCCGATACGCAGTATTTT. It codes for CSFSGRAADTQYF.

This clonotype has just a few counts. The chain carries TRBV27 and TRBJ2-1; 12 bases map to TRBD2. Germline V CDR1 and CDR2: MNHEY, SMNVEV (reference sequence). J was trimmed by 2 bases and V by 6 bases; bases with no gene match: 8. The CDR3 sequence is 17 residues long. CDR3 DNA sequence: TGTGCCAGCAGCCCCCCCCTAGCGGGAGGGACCTACAATGAGCAGTTCTTC. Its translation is CASSPPLAGGTYNEQFF.

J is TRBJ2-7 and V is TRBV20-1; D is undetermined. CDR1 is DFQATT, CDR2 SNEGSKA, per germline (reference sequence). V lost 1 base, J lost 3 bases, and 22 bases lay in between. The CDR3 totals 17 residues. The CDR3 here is CSARALGGGRVGYEQYF. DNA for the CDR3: TGCAGTGCTAGAGCGTTGGGTGGTGGCAGAGTCGGCTACGAGCAGTACTTC.

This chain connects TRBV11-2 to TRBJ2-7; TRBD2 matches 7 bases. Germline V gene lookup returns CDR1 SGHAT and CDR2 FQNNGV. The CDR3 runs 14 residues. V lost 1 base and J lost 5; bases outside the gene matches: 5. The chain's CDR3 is CASSLAGRVNEQYF. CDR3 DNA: TGTGCCAGCAGCTTAGCGGGGAGGGTAAACGAGCAGTACTTC.

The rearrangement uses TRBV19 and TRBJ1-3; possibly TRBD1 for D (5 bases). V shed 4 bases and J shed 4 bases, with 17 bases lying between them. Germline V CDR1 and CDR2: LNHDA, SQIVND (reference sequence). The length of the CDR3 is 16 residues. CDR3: CASSNYLGPSGNTIYF. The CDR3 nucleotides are TGTGCCAGTAGTAATTACTTGGGGCCGTCCGGAAACACCATATATTTT.

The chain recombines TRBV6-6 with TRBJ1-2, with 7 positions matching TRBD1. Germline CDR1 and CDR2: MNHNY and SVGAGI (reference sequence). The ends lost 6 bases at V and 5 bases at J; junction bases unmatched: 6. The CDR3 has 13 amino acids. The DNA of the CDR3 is TGTGCCAGCAGGCCACAGGGGAATTATGGCTACACCTTC. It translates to CASRPQGNYGYTF.

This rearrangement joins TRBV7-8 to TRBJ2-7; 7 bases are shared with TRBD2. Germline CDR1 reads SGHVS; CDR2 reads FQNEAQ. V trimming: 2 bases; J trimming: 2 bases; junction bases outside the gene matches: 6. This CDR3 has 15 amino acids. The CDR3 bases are TGTGCCAGCAGCTTATCTCCGGGACTAACCTACGAGCAGTACTTC. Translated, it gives CASSLSPGLTYEQYF.

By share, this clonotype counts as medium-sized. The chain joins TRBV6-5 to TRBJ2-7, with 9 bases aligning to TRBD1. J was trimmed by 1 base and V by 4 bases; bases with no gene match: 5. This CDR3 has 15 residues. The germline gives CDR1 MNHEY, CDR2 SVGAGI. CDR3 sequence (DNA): TGTGCCAGCAGTTTCCACAGGGGGCAGTCCTACGAGCAGTACTTC. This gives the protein CASSFHRGQSYEQYF.

CDR3 region: CSAQQGQTNSYEQYF. The CDR3 DNA sequence: TGCAGTGCGCAACAGGGACAGACTAATTCCTACGAGCAGTACTTC. The rearrangement joins TRBV20-1 to TRBJ2-7, with 7 positions matching TRBD1. Germline V gene sequence: CDR1 DFQATT, CDR2 SNEGSKA (reference sequence). Unmatched junction bases numbered 12, after V lost 6 bases and J lost 1 base. The CDR3 consists of 15 residues.

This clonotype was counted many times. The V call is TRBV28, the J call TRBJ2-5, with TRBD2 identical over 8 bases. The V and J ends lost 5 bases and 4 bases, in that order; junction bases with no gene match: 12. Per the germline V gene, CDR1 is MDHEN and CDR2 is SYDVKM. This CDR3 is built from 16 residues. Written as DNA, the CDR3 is TGTGCCAGCAGTCACCCAACTAGCGGAGCGGGAGAGACCCAGTACTTC. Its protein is CASSHPTSGAGETQYF. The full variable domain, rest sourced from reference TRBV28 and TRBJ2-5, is DVKVTQSSRYLVKRTGEKVFLECVQDMDHENMFWYRQDPGLGLRLIYFSYDVKMKEKGDIPEGYSVSREKKERFSLILESASTNQTSMYLCASSHPTSGAGETQYFGPGTRLLVL.

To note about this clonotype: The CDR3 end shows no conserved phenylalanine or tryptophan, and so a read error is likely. The CDR3: CASSLGEGKSQPQHS. The CDR3 nucleotides are TGTGCCAGCAGCTTAGGGGAGGGGAAGTCTCAGCCCCAGCATTCT. The chain joins TRBV7-2 to TRBJ1-5; D might be TRBD1 (5 bases). V was trimmed by 1 base and J by 6 bases, leaving 13 bases between them. The CDR3 runs 15 residues. The V gene's germline CDR1 is SGHTA and CDR2 FQGNSA.

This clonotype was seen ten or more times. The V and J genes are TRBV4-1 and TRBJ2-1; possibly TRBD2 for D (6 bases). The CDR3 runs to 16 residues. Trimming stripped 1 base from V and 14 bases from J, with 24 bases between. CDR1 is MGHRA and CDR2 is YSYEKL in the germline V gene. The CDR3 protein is CASSQAGGGAGQLEFF. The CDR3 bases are TGCGCCAGCAGCCAAGCGGGTGGCGGTGCGGGGCAACTAGAGTTCTTC.

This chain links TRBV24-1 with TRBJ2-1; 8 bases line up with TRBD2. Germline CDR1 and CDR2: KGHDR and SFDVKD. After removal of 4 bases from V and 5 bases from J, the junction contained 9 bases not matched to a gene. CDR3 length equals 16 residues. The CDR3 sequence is CATSDLSGSGNNEQFF. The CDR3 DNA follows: TGTGCCACCAGTGACCTAAGCGGGAGTGGCAACAATGAGCAGTTCTTC.